One and the same sample provided the 29 T cell receptor delta chains below, sequenced in a study of gamma-delta T cells after stem cell transplantation. TCRdb reanalysed the RT-PCR reads with CATT. The sample shows about 5,400 delta-chain clones, roughly 10% of them seen only once. Material for sequencing was gamma-delta T cells. All receptors come from a human donor. It is not recorded whose cells these are; they may come from a transplant donor.

This clone was recorded once. A read error may account for a junction end that differs from germline. The chain employs TRDV2 and TRDJ3; 13 nucleotides agree with TRDD3. The CDR3 totals 19 residues. CDR1 is GEAIGNYY and CDR2 is EKD in the germline V gene. DNA for the CDR3: TGTGCCAGTGACAGACTGGGGGATACGTACCCCTGGGACACCCGACAGATGTTTTTC. Amino acid sequence: CASDRLGDTYPWDTRQMFF.

This clone has more than one count but fewer than ten. The chain employs TRDV2 and TRDJ1; 7 positions agree with TRDD3. The CDR3 spans 18 residues. The ends lost 0 bases at V and 4 bases at J; junction bases unmatched: 16. Per the germline V gene, CDR1 is GEAIGNYY and CDR2 is EKD. The CDR3: CACDTVTGENNGVDKLIF. CDR3 in DNA: TGTGCCTGTGACACCGTTACTGGGGAGAATAACGGGGTCGATAAACTCATCTTT.

This clone is categorized as medium-sized. The chain has TRDV2 and TRDJ1, with TRDD3 matching over 7 bases. With V trimmed by 2 bases and J by 4 bases, 18 bases remained unmatched. This CDR3 is 18 amino acids long. Per the germline V gene, CDR1 is GEAIGNYY and CDR2 is EKD. The chain's CDR3 is CACDRLQPVVGDDDKLIF. CDR3 coding DNA: TGTGCCTGTGACAGGTTACAGCCCGTGGTGGGGGACGACGATAAACTCATCTTT.

This clone is termed large. Other DNA sequences in this sample translate to the same CDR3. V and J are TRDV2 and TRDJ1, with TRDD3 as a possible D gene (6 bases). Trimming removed 4 bases at V and 0 bases at J, with 20 bases between. There are 17 residues in the CDR3. Per the germline V gene, CDR1 is GEAIGNYY and CDR2 is EKD. The CDR3 bases are TGTGCCTGTGATCCCATCACTGGGACAAGGTACACCGATAAACTCATCTTT. This sequence encodes CACDPITGTRYTDKLIF.

Notes on this clone: It may be a read error: a sequence one base away is much more abundant. It is unclear where the CDR3 begins or ends on the DNA, so no DNA is shown, and the CDR3 is as TCRdb lists it. This chain's CDR3 is CSVLLCSKPFPTELGEFVKLIF. This chain connects TRAV29/DV5 to TRDJ1; the DNA was not compared with TRDD3, the D call given in the table. In germline, CDR1 is NSMFDY, CDR2 ISSIKDK. The CDR3 is 22 residues long, counting both termini.

This chain joins TRDV2 and TRDJ1, with 13 positions matching TRDD3. The trim removed 3 bases at V and 1 base at J, leaving 13 bases unmatched. The length of the CDR3 is 19 residues. Germline lookup yields CDR1 GEAIGNYY and CDR2 EKD. CDR3 DNA sequence: TGTGCCTGTGACCCCATTTTAGTACTGGGGGATACGTCCACCGATAAACTCATCTTT. This sequence encodes CACDPILVLGDTSTDKLIF.

Only a few counts were recorded for this clone. The CDR3 DNA reads as TGTGCCTGTGACACCGGACTGGGGGACACCTACACCGATAAACTCATCTTT. Its protein is CACDTGLGDTYTDKLIF. The V gene is TRDV2, the J gene TRDJ1; TRDD3 aligns across 9 bases. The CDR3 totals 17 residues. Germline loops: CDR1 GEAIGNYY, CDR2 EKD. V lost 0 bases, J lost 0 bases, and 7 bases stayed unmatched.

The CDR3 is CACDRLGDTPHRDKLIF. The CDR3 DNA is TGTGCCTGTGACCGACTGGGGGATACGCCCCATCGGGATAAACTCATCTTT. The rearrangement joins TRDV2 to TRDJ1; TRDD3 matches at 13 bases. Germline V gives CDR1 GEAIGNYY, CDR2 EKD. This CDR3 is 17 amino acids long. Trimming at V came to 3 bases and at J to 5 bases, leaving 11 bases not matched to a gene.

This clone has more than one count but fewer than ten. A read error may be the cause here, since a much bigger clone is one base away. The chain has TRDV2 and TRDJ1; D possibly corresponds to TRDD3 (5 bases). This CDR3 has 15 residues. The germline CDR1 and CDR2 sequences are GEAIGNYY and EKD. CDR3 protein: CACDTVGSDTDNLIF. The CDR3 DNA is TGTGCCTGTGACACCGTGGGGTCCGACACCGATAACCTCATCTTT.

The sample holds a few counts of this clone. TCRdb's entry gives the protein of a much larger clone, which mismatches this DNA's translation at residue 9, likely from a read error; the protein reported here is translated from the DNA. The rearrangement uses TRDV2 and TRDJ1; maybe TRDD3 (6 bases). The germline V and J ends were trimmed by 2 bases and 0 bases, with 21 bases remaining between them. The CDR3 has 18 residues. Germline values: CDR1 GEAIGNYY, CDR2 EKD. CDR3 DNA: TGTGCCTGTGACAGCCTCCTTGGGGGTGGACAGTACACCGATAAACTCATCTTT. Translating it yields CACDSLLGGGQYTDKLIF.

Details on this clone: This is likely an artifact of a read error, given a far larger clone one base away. Other DNA sequences in this sample translate to the same CDR3. The V and J genes are TRDV2 and TRDJ2; TRDD3 matches 9 bases. Trimming at V came to 3 bases and at J to 6 bases, leaving 13 bases not matched to a gene. Germline CDR1 reads GEAIGNYY; CDR2 reads EKD. The CDR3 length is 17 residues. In DNA, the CDR3 is TGTGCCTGTGACCCCCTCCGGGGGGATACAAGGGCAGCACAACTCTTCTTT. Translation: CACDPLRGDTRAAQLFF.

Sample share makes this clone medium-sized. V is TRDV2 and J is TRDJ3, with 9 bases fitting TRDD3. J lost 0 bases, V lost 0 bases, and 5 bases had no gene match. The CDR3 loop spans 19 amino acids. From germline, CDR1 is GEAIGNYY and CDR2 EKD. The CDR3 loop is CACDTGGYSGSWDTRQMFF. DNA for the CDR3: TGTGCCTGTGACACCGGGGGATACTCAGGCTCCTGGGACACCCGACAGATGTTTTTC.

This clone was recorded a few times. The V call is TRDV2, the J call TRDJ1; 8 bases align to TRDD3. V was clipped by 2 bases and J by 0 bases; unmatched bases: 10. Germline-derived CDR1 and CDR2 are GEAIGNYY and EKD. The CDR3 loop spans 17 amino acids. CDR3 protein: CACDSVLGGRYTDKLIF. As DNA, the CDR3 is TGTGCCTGTGACAGCGTACTGGGGGGTCGATACACCGATAAACTCATCTTT.

This clone counts as medium-sized. The chain carries TRDV2 and TRDJ1; 10 bases agree with TRDD3. CDR1 GEAIGNYY and CDR2 EKD come from the germline V gene. This CDR3 region has 18 residues. The trim removed 0 bases at V and 0 bases at J, leaving 9 bases unmatched. CDR3 amino acids: CACDTVTGGFLDTDKLIF. The DNA for the CDR3 is TGTGCCTGTGACACCGTGACTGGGGGATTCTTGGACACCGATAAACTCATCTTT.

In this sample, this clone turned up a few times. The J gene is TRDJ3, the V gene TRDV2, with D hard to call. This CDR3 has 17 amino acids. V lost 1 base to trimming and J lost 0 bases, with 9 bases between them. Looked up from germline, CDR1 is GEAIGNYY and CDR2 is EKD. The CDR3 bases are TGTGCCTGTGACACGGTGATATGCTCCTGGGACACCCGACAGATGTTTTTC. Translated, it gives CACDTVICSWDTRQMFF.

In its sample, this clone is medium-sized. DNA for the CDR3: TGTGCCTGTGACACCGTGATGGGGGATACGCGTAATACCGATAAACTCATCTTT. Protein product: CACDTVMGDTRNTDKLIF. J is TRDJ1 and V is TRDV2; 11 nucleotides match TRDD3. The V and J ends lost 0 bases and 2 bases, in that order; junction bases with no gene match: 10. The germline V gene has CDR1 GEAIGNYY and CDR2 EKD. The CDR3 spans 18 residues.

This clone was seen a handful of times. The chain's CDR3 is CACDPAHRKADKLIF. CDR3 DNA sequence: TGTGCCTGTGACCCGGCTCATAGAAAAGCCGATAAACTCATCTTT. This sequence joins TRDV2 and TRDJ1; D is uncertain. The CDR3 covers 15 residues. The V end lost 3 bases, the J end lost 3 bases, and 16 bases lay between the germline ends. Germline V gene data show CDR1 as GEAIGNYY and CDR2 as EKD.

A few counts support this clone. This likely traces to a read error, being one base from a far larger clone. This sample also contains other DNA sequences that code for the same CDR3. This sequence joins TRDV2 and TRDJ1, with 9 bases fitting TRDD3. Trimming at V came to 5 bases and at J to 0 bases, leaving 12 bases not matched to a gene. CDR3 length equals 17 residues. Per germline, CDR1 GEAIGNYY and CDR2 EKD. The CDR3 region has the DNA TGTGCCTGTGGCCCCGTACTGGGGGACCCTAACACCGATAAACTCATCTTT. Its translation: CACGPVLGDPNTDKLIF.

Relative to its sample, this clone is medium-sized. V gene TRDV2 combines with J gene TRDJ1; 8 positions match TRDD3. Per the germline V gene, CDR1 is GEAIGNYY and CDR2 is EKD. CDR3 length: 17 amino acids. V was pared by 1 base and J by 0 bases, with 9 bases of the junction left unmatched. Written as DNA, the CDR3 is TGTGCCTGTGACACGATAACTGGGGGTCTAGACACCGATAAACTCATCTTT. Translated: CACDTITGGLDTDKLIF.

Turning to this clone: It is likely a read error: a sequence one base away is far more abundant. V and J are TRDV2 and TRDJ1, with 12 nucleotides matching TRDD3. In germline, CDR1 is GEAIGNYY, CDR2 EKD. This CDR3 contains 17 residues. The CDR3 coding sequence is TGTGCCTGTGACAAGCTGGGGGATACGCCCCATCGGGATAAACTCACCTTT. Translated: CACDKLGDTPHRDKLTF.

Note on this clone: The junction does not match germline at one end; this may be a read error. The chain joins TRDV2 to TRDJ1; no clear D. The CDR3 has 19 amino acids. Germline CDR1 and CDR2: GEAIGNYY and EKD. CDR3 amino acids: CACDTVKELVEACTDNLIF. The CDR3 DNA sequence: TGTGCCTGTGACACCGTAAAGGAATTGGTGGAAGCGTGTACCGATAACCTCATCTTT.

The table lists this clone with a few counts. V gene TRDV1 combines with J gene TRDJ1; 10 bases match TRDD3. The trim removed 2 bases at V and 4 bases at J, leaving 28 bases unmatched. Germline lookup yields CDR1 TSWWSYY and CDR2 QGS. The CDR3 runs 23 residues. The CDR3 protein is CALGEVYPTRPIGWGIELDKLIF. The CDR3 nucleotides read TGTGCTCTTGGGGAAGTCTATCCTACAAGACCCATAGGCTGGGGGATAGAGCTCGATAAACTCATCTTT.

This clone was counted a few times. A far larger clone is just one base off, so this is likely a read error. The CDR3 sequence: CACDTVLGDTVSCDTRQMFF. CDR3 sequence (DNA): TGTGCCTGTGACACCGTACTGGGGGATACGGTTTCCTGTGACACCCGACAGATGTTTTTC. The V gene is TRDV2, the J gene TRDJ3, with 13 bases lining up with TRDD3. The CDR3 runs to 20 residues. CDR1 and CDR2 (germline): GEAIGNYY, EKD.

There are a few counts of this clone. Since a far larger clone is one base different, this is likely a read error. The chain joins TRDV2 to TRDJ3; D is perhaps TRDD2 (5 bases). Germline CDR1 reads GEAIGNYY; CDR2 reads EKD. Trimming took off 3 bases at V and 0 bases at J, with 14 bases between the two ends. This CDR3 has 18 amino acids. The CDR3 loop is CACDAASPSSWDTRQMFF. CDR3 bases: TGTGCCTGTGACGCCGCGTCTCCTAGCTCCTGGGACACCCGACAGATGTTTTTC.

In the case of this clone: This may stem from a read error, because a much larger clone lies one nucleotide away. This specimen includes other DNA sequences encoding the same CDR3. This chain connects TRDV2 to TRDJ1; 10 bases match TRDD3. CDR3 size: 15 residues. The junction had 3 bases not matched to a gene; V was cut back by 1 base and J by 2 bases. Germline V gene lookup returns CDR1 GEAIGNYY and CDR2 EKD. The CDR3 is CACDTLLGDTDKLIF. The CDR3 DNA reads TGTGCCTGTGACACTTTACTGGGGGATACCGATAAACTCATCTTT.

Notes on this clone: With a much larger clone just one base away, this may be a read error. The genes are TRDV2 and TRDJ1, with TRDD3 matching 10 bases. The V gene end was trimmed by 3 bases and the J gene end by 0 bases; junction bases not matched to a gene: 12. CDR1 and CDR2 from the germline V gene are GEAIGNYY and EKD. The CDR3 runs 18 residues. The CDR3 nucleotides read TGTGCCTGTGACGCGGTCCCACTGGGGGATTTCTACACCGATAAACTCATCTTT. This encodes CACDAVPLGDFYTDKLIF.

With regard to this clone: TCRdb's listed protein matches a much larger clone and diverges from this DNA's translation at residue 10, likely through a read error; the protein shown comes from the DNA. The J gene is TRDJ1, the V gene TRDV2; D call uncertain. The V and J ends lost 0 bases and 0 bases respectively, with 22 bases between them. This CDR3 region has 19 residues. Germline V lookup: CDR1 GEAIGNYY, CDR2 EKD. CDR3 residues: CACDTLIVAVGLNTDKLIF. CDR3 DNA: TGTGCCTGTGACACCCTCATCGTGGCTGTGGGCCTGAACACCGATAAACTCATCTTT.

About this clone itself: TCRdb's listed protein matches a much larger clone and diverges from this DNA's translation at residue 4, likely through a read error; the protein shown comes from the DNA. The chain has TRDV2 and TRDJ2; tentative D call: TRDD3 (6 bases). CDR1 is GEAIGNYY, CDR2 EKD, per germline. CDR3 length equals 18 residues. Written as DNA, the CDR3 is TGTGCCTGTGGCACCGTACATCAGGGGGGAGAACAGACAGCACAACTCTTCTTT. Its translation is CACGTVHQGGEQTAQLFF.

This clone was counted only a few times. Other DNA variants within this sample encode the same CDR3. The rearrangement uses TRDV2 and TRDJ1; the match to TRDD3 covers 12 bases. Germline CDR1 and CDR2: GEAIGNYY and EKD. This CDR3 has 22 amino acids. V lost 1 base to trimming and J lost 5 bases; unmatched junction nucleotides: 25. CDR3 DNA: TGTGCCTGTGACACAATTCAGGGGTCCTACCTTCCGCTGGGGGATACGCGTGATAAACTCATCTTT. It specifies CACDTIQGSYLPLGDTRDKLIF.